One and the same sample provided the 21 T cell receptor beta chains below, sequenced in a study of neoadjuvant anti-PD-1 for oral cavity cancer. TCRdb keeps only in-frame clones here, not all; method: immunoSEQ multiplex PCR. This sample has over 14,000 clones, with less than 85% found just once. This sample comprised PBMCs, obtained before nivolumab (anti-PD-1) treatment. The receptors originated from a person aged 35 to 85 with oral cavity squamous cell carcinoma.

This chain links TRBV11-2 with TRBJ1-4; 10 positions match TRBD1. Germline CDR1 is SGHAT and CDR2 is FQNNGV. After removal of 4 bases from V and 8 bases from J, the junction contained 4 bases not matched to a gene. This CDR3 spans 14 amino acids. This CDR3 reads CASSYDRGQEKLFF. The CDR3, as DNA: TGTGCCAGCAGCTACGACAGGGGGCAGGAAAAACTGTTTTTT.

V usage is TRBV5-1 and J usage is TRBJ1-2; 7 positions agree with TRBD1. The CDR3 has 15 residues. V shed 2 bases and J 4 bases; nucleotides not matched to a gene: 8. Germline loops: CDR1 SGHRS, CDR2 YFSETQ. CDR3 loop: CASSLLRQGLYGYTF. The CDR3 nucleotides read TGCGCCAGCAGCTTACTCCGACAGGGCCTCTATGGCTACACCTTC.

The chain joins TRBV4-1 to TRBJ1-3; D ambiguous. With 1 base removed from V and 4 bases from J, the gap between germline ends came to 14 bases. Germline V gene sequence: CDR1 MGHRA, CDR2 YSYEKL. The CDR3 runs to 16 residues. The CDR3 spells CASSQGAAFFGNTIYF. CDR3 nucleotide sequence: TGCGCCAGCAGCCAAGGGGCCGCATTCTTCGGAAACACCATATATTTT.

The chain has TRBV30 and TRBJ2-3; D gene ambiguous. V lost 2 bases to trimming and J lost 3 bases, with 6 bases between them. Germline V gives CDR1 GTSNPN, CDR2 SVGIG (reference sequence). The CDR3 has 12 amino acids. The CDR3 region is CAWSRRTDTQYF. CDR3 nucleotide sequence: TGTGCCTGGAGTAGGAGAACAGATACGCAGTATTTT.

V gene TRBV30 combines with J gene TRBJ2-7; D is possibly TRBD2 (6 bases). CDR3 length equals 11 residues. With 2 bases removed from V and 8 bases from J, the gap between germline ends came to 10 bases. Per the germline V gene, CDR1 is GTSNPN and CDR2 is SVGIG (reference sequence). The CDR3 DNA reads TGTGCCTGGAGTCCCGGGGGTCAGCAGTACTTC. Its translation is CAWSPGGQQYF.

CDR3 loop: CAIDRGLLMGQETQYF. CDR3 sequence (DNA): TGTGCCATCGACAGGGGGCTATTGATGGGGCAAGAGACCCAGTACTTC. The chain has TRBV10-3 and TRBJ2-5; TRBD1 matches 10 bases. The V gene end was trimmed by 8 bases and the J gene end by 2 bases; junction bases not matched to a gene: 11. The CDR3 sequence is 16 residues long. CDR1 and CDR2 (germline): ENHRY, SYGVKD.

The CDR3 loop is CASRPSGRGETQYF. The CDR3 region has the DNA TGCGCCAGCAGACCGAGCGGGAGAGGAGAGACCCAGTACTTC. This sequence joins TRBV5-1 and TRBJ2-5, with 8 bases aligning to TRBD2. The length of the CDR3 is 14 residues. The V and J ends lost 5 bases and 4 bases, in that order; junction bases with no gene match: 7. Germline V lookup: CDR1 SGHRS, CDR2 YFSETQ.

This clone was found a few times. The gene calls are TRBV27 and TRBJ1-5, with D uncertain. CDR1 is MNHEY and CDR2 is SMNVEV in the germline V gene (reference sequence). Trimming took 4 bases from V and 1 from J, leaving 11 bases between them. The CDR3 extends over 15 amino acids. CDR3 coding DNA: TGTGCCAGCAGTTGGCAATTCGACAGCAATCAGCCCCAGCATTTT. Translating gives CASSWQFDSNQPQHF.

This clone was seen a few times. The rearrangement links TRBV10-1 to TRBJ2-2; 7 bases line up with TRBD2. CDR3 size: 14 residues. V lost 3 bases to trimming and J lost 4 bases; unmatched junction nucleotides: 2. Germline V gene data show CDR1 as WNHNN and CDR2 as SYGVQD (reference sequence). The CDR3 DNA reads TGCGCCAGCAGTGACCCGGGGGGCACCGGGGAGCTGTTTTTT. Amino acids: CASSDPGGTGELFF.

This chain uses TRBV7-2 with TRBJ2-5; the match to TRBD1 covers 12 bases. This CDR3 has 14 amino acids. Trimming cost V 5 bases and J 4 bases; bases outside gene matches: 2. Germline CDR1 SGHTA, CDR2 FQGNSA. The CDR3 reads CASSLGQGAETQYF. The CDR3 DNA is TGTGCCAGCAGCCTGGGACAGGGGGCAGAGACCCAGTACTTC.

The chain links TRBV27 to TRBJ1-2; 8 bases map to TRBD1. The trim removed 3 bases at V and 8 bases at J, leaving 8 bases unmatched. Per germline, CDR1 MNHEY and CDR2 SMNVEV (reference sequence). CDR3 length: 14 residues. Here the CDR3 DNA reads TGTGCCAGCAGTTTCCTTCGGACAGGGCTAGGCTACACCTTC. Its translation: CASSFLRTGLGYTF.

CDR3 amino acids: CASRGSFQPQHF. The CDR3 DNA is TGTGCCAGCCGGGGGAGTTTTCAGCCCCAGCATTTT. J is TRBJ1-5 and V is TRBV6-1; D may be TRBD1 (5 bases). Trimming removed 8 bases at V and 6 bases at J, with 11 bases between. Germline CDR1 is MNHNS and CDR2 is SASEGT. This CDR3 is 12 amino acids long.

The chain joins TRBV6-6 to TRBJ2-7; D may be TRBD1 or TRBD2 (5 bases each). The length of the CDR3 is 15 residues. Germline V gene sequence: CDR1 MNHNY, CDR2 SVGAGI (reference sequence). Between the trimmed V and J ends, which lost 0 bases and 3 bases, there was a span of 12 bases. The CDR3 sequence: CASSYSVGVGYEQYF. As DNA, the CDR3 is TGTGCCAGCAGTTACTCGGTGGGGGTTGGCTACGAGCAGTACTTC.

A few counts support this clone. This rearrangement joins TRBV5-1 to TRBJ1-5; D not resolved. V lost 0 bases, J lost 2 bases, and 9 bases lay in between. The V gene's germline CDR1 is SGHRS and CDR2 YFSETQ. The CDR3 has 15 amino acids. This CDR3 is CASSLGTSGNQPQHF. CDR3 sequence (DNA): TGCGCCAGCAGCTTGGGGACCAGTGGCAATCAGCCCCAGCATTTT.

The chain is built from TRBV27 and TRBJ1-4; D ambiguous. Germline V gives CDR1 MNHEY, CDR2 SMNVEV (reference sequence). CDR3 length: 17 amino acids. V lost 2 bases and J lost 0, with 13 bases in between. The CDR3 nucleotides are TGTGCCAGCAGTTTAGGGCGCGGAAAGGCAACTAATGAAAAACTGTTTTTT. Protein: CASSLGRGKATNEKLFF.

The V gene is TRBV9, the J gene TRBJ1-2; a weak D match, TRBD1 (5 bases). The ends were cut back, 3 bases at V and 4 bases at J, with 16 bases in the middle. The CDR3 loop spans 15 amino acids. Germline V CDR1 and CDR2: SGDLS, YYNGEE. The CDR3 protein is CASSGDGRTAYGYTF. The CDR3 nucleotides read TGTGCCAGCAGCGGGGACGGACGGACTGCCTATGGCTACACCTTC.

This chain joins TRBV29-1 and TRBJ2-6, with D unclear. Germline CDR1 SQVTM, CDR2 ANQGSEA. V was pared by 6 bases and J by 4 bases, with 13 bases between. The CDR3 contains 14 residues. The CDR3 sequence: CSVYEGAGANVLTF. The CDR3 bases are TGCAGCGTGTACGAAGGTGCCGGGGCCAACGTCCTGACTTTC.

The chain recombines TRBV7-9 with TRBJ1-1, with 8 bases matching TRBD1. J lost 10 bases, V lost 11 bases, and 15 bases had no gene match. Germline V gene lookup returns CDR1 SEHNR and CDR2 FQNEAQ (reference sequence). The CDR3 loop spans 13 amino acids. The CDR3 nucleotides are TGTGCCGGCCGTAGAGGACAGGGAGTAGGAGCTTTCTTT. Protein sequence: CAGRRGQGVGAFF.

V gene TRBV5-1 combines with J gene TRBJ2-1; D possibly corresponds to TRBD2 (5 bases). The V gene lost 1 base and the J gene lost 7 bases, with 21 bases spanning the gap. Looked up from germline, CDR1 is SGHRS and CDR2 is YFSETQ. This CDR3 is built from 17 residues. CDR3 sequence reads: CASSLYLREFSGNEQFF. CDR3 bases: TGCGCCAGCAGCTTGTACTTGAGGGAATTTAGTGGGAATGAGCAGTTCTTC.

The chain uses TRBV10-3 and TRBJ1-2; 7 bases fit TRBD1. Germline loops: CDR1 ENHRY, CDR2 SYGVKD. Unmatched junction bases numbered 5, after V lost 10 bases and J lost 0 bases. The CDR3 loop spans 13 amino acids. CDR3: CATGGQTNYGYTF. The DNA for the CDR3 is TGTGCCACCGGGGGACAGACTAACTATGGCTACACCTTC.

CDR3 residues: CATSRVPYQPQHF. The CDR3 nucleotides are TGTGCCACCAGCAGAGTTCCTTATCAGCCCCAGCATTTT. The rearrangement links TRBV15 to TRBJ1-5; no clear D gene. CDR1 LNHNV and CDR2 YYDKDF come from the germline V gene (reference sequence). V lost 1 base and J 5 bases, leaving 6 bases between the germline ends. There are 13 residues in the CDR3.